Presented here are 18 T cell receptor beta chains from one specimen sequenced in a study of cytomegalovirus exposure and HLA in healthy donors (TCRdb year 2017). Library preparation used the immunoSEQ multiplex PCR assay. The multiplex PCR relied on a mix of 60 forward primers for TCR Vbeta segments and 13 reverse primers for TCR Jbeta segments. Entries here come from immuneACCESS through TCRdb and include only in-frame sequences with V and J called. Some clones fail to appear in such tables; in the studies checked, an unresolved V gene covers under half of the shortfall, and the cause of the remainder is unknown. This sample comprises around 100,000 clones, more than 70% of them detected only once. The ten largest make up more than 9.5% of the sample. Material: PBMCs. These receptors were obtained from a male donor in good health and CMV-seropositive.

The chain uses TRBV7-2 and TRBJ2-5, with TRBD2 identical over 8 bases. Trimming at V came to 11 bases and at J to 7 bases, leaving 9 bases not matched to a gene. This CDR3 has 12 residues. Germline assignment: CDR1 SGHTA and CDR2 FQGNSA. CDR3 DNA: TGTGCCTCTGGACTAGCCCTAGGGACCCAGTACTTC. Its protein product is CASGLALGTQYF.

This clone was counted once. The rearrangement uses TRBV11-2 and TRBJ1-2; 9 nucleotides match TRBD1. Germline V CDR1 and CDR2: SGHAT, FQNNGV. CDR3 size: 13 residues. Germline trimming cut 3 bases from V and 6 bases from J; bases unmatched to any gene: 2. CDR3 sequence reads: CASSFTGGDGYTF. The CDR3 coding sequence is TGTGCCAGCAGCTTCACAGGGGGCGATGGCTACACCTTC.

CDR3: CASFLAGGFNEQFF. In DNA form, the CDR3 reads TGTGCCAGCTTCCTAGCGGGAGGGTTCAATGAGCAGTTCTTC. The rearrangement links TRBV6-1 to TRBJ2-1, with 12 bases lining up with TRBD2. CDR1 MNHNS and CDR2 SASEGT come from the germline V gene. The V gene end was trimmed by 8 bases and the J gene end by 6 bases; junction bases not matched to a gene: 5. The CDR3 is 14 residues long.

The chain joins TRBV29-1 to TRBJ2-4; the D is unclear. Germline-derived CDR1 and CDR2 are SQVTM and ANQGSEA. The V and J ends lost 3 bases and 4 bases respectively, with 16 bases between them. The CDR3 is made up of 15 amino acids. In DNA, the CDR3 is TGCAGCGTTGAGTCTAGAGATATTAGTAAAAACATTCAGTACTTC. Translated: CSVESRDISKNIQYF. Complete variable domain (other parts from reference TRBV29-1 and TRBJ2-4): SAVISQKPSRDICQRGTSLTIQCQVDSQVTMMFWYRQQPGQSLTLIATANQGSEATYESGFVIDKFPISRPNLTFSTLTVSNMSPEDSSIYLCSVESRDISKNIQYFGAGTRLSVL.

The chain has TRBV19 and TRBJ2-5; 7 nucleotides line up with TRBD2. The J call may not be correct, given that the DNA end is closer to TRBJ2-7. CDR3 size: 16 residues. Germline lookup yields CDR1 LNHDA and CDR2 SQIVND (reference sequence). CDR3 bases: TGTGCCAGTAGTCCAGCCCGGGGAGGGAGCGGCTACGAGCAGTACTTC. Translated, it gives CASSPARGGSGYEQYF.

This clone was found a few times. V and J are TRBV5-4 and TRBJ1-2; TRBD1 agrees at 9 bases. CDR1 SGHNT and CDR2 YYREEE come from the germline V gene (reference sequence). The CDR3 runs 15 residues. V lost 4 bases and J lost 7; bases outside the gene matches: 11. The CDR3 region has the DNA TGTGCCAGCAGCCAAGGACAGGGGATGATTGGTGGCTACACCTTC. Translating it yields CASSQGQGMIGGYTF.

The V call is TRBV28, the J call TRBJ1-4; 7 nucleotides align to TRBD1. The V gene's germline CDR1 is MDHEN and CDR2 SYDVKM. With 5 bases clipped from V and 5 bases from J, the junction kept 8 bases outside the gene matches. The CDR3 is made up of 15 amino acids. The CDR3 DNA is TGTGCCAGCAGTCCCCCGGACAGGAGCAATGAAAAACTGTTTTTT. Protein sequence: CASSPPDRSNEKLFF. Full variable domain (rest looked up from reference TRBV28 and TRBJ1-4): DVKVTQSSRYLVKRTGEKVFLECVQDMDHENMFWYRQDPGLGLRLIYFSYDVKMKEKGDIPEGYSVSREKKERFSLILESASTNQTSMYLCASSPPDRSNEKLFFGSGTQLSVL.

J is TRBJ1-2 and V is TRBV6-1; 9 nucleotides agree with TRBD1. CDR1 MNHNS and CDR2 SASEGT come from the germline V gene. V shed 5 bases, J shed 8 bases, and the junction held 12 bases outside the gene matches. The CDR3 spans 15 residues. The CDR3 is CASSPRDRVEGGYTF. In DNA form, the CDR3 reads TGTGCCAGCAGTCCCAGGGACAGGGTGGAAGGCGGCTACACCTTC.

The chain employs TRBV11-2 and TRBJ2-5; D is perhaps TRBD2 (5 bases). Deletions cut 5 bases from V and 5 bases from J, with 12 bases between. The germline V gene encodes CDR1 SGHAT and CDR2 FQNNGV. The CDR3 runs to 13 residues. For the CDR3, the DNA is TGTGCCAGCAGCCCCGGGCGAGGGGAGACCCAGTACTTC. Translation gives CASSPGRGETQYF.

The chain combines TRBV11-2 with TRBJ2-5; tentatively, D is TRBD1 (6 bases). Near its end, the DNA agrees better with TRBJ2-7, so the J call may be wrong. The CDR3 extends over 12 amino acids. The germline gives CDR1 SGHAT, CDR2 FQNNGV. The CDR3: CASSLDRGEQYF. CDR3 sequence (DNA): TGTGCCAGCAGCTTAGACAGGGGCGAGCAGTACTTC.

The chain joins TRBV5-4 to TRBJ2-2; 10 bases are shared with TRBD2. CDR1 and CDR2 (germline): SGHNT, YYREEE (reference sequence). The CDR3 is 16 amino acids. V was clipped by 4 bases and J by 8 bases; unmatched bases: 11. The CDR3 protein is CASSPPSSGSGGELFF. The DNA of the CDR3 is TGTGCCAGCAGCCCCCCCTCTAGCGGGAGTGGGGGGGAGCTGTTTTTT.

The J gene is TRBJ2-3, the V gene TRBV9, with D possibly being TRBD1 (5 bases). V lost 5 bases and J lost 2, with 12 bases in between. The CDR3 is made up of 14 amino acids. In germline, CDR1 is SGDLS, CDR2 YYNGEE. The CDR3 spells CASSPLGATDTQYF. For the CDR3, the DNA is TGTGCCAGCAGTCCTCTTGGGGCCACAGATACGCAGTATTTT.

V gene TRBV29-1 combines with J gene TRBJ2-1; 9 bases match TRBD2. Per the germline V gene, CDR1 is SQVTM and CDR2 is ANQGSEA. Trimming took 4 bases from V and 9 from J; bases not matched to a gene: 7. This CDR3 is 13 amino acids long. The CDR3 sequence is CSVVRAGGLEQFF. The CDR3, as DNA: TGCAGCGTTGTTCGAGCGGGAGGTCTTGAGCAGTTCTTC.

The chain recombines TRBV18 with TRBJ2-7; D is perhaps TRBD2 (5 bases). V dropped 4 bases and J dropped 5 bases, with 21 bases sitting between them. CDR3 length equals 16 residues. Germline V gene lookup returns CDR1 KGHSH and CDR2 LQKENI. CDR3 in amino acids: CASSRGEGQKIHEQYF. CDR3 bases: TGTGCCAGCTCACGCGGAGAGGGCCAGAAAATCCACGAGCAGTACTTC.

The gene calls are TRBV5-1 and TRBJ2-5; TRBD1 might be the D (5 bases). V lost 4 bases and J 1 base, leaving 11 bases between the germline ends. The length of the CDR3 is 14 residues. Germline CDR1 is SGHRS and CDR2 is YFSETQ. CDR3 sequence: CASSLSQVQETQYF. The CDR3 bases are TGCGCCAGCAGCCTTTCACAGGTCCAAGAGACCCAGTACTTC.

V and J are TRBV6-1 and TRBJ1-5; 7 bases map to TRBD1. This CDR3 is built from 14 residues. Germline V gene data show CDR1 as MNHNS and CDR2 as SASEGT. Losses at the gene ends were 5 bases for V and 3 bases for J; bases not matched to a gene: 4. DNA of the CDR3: TGTGCCAGCAGTAAAGACAGGGTCAATCAGCCCCAGCATTTT. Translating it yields CASSKDRVNQPQHF.

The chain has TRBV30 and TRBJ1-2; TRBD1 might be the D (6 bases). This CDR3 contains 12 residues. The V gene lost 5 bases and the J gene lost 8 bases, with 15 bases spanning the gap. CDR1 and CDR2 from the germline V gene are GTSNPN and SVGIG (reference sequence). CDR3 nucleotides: TGTGCCTGGTCCCGGGGGGCGCGCGGCTACACCTTC. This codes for CAWSRGARGYTF.

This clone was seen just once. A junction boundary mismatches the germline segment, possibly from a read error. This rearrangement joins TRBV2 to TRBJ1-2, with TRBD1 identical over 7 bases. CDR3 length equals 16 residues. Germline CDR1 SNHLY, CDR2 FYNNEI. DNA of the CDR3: TGTGCCAGCGGTGAAGCGAGAGGGACAGTCTTCGGCGGCTACACCTTC. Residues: CASGEARGTVFGGYTF.